The T cell receptor beta chain described here comes from a study of T cell repertoires in aging, cancer and after chemotherapy (dated by TCRdb to between 2019 and 2020). Regarding the complete study: Donors spanned six age groups from 30 or younger to 70 or older, with at least three individuals per group. Control TCR repertoires from healthy donors were recorded across several months to years, and re-sampling revealed clear clonal overlap. The full dataset contained 8.5 million to 10 million TCR reads. Peripheral blood TCR beta repertoires from healthy donors and cancer patients were profiled to examine immunoaging and T cell reconstitution after chemotherapy. Alongside some 98 healthy donors serving as a reference group, the cohort included some 220 cancer patients, of whom roughly 91 had hematological cancers and around 120 had solid cancers.

The V end loses 0 bases and the J end loses 2 bases, and a stretch of 8 bases separates them. Looking up the germline V gene yields CDR1 MNHEY and CDR2 SVGAGI. Inclusive of the bounding cysteine and phenylalanine, the CDR3 is 15 residues long. Only the CDR3 part of the read is kept: 45 bases, read in frame from the first base. Points the paper makes about the study in general: Significantly lower blood TCR diversity and higher clonality were observed in untreated patients with hematological or solid cancers than in age-matched healthy donors. An increase in median generation probability over the chemotherapy interval was observed in both cancer cohorts, suggesting that the repertoire was reconstituted through rebound thymic output. According to the authors, the repertoire data do not permit conclusions about immunological memory after chemotherapy. In healthy donors, the decline in TCR diversity with age was mainly due to loss of richness, whereas in cancer patients loss of evenness also played a role.

Instead of sorted cells or RNA, genomic DNA extracted from peripheral blood served as the source for amplifying TCR beta rearrangements. Using a mixed TRB-A/B primer pool, multiplex touch-down PCR amplified rearranged TRB sequences covering the V, D and J segments. Two consecutive PCR reactions with Phusion HS II polymerase added Illumina adapters and sample indices to the amplicons. Amplicons were gel-purified with the NucleoSpin Gel and PCR Clean-up kit, then checked with Qubit and an Agilent 2100 Bioanalyzer. Sequencing of libraries was carried out on an Illumina MiSeq in 600-cycle, single-indexed, paired-end runs. The study's own analysis went as follows. MiXCR versions 2.12 and 3.0.5 were used to process TRB sequences. Each unique CDR3 nucleotide sequence was counted as one clone, and only productive sequences with at least two reads were retained. The repertoire metrics were Shannon diversity, evenness, clonality (calculated as one minus evenness), and diversity profiles parameterized by alpha from 0 to 5. The IGoR algorithm was used to calculate generation probabilities for clones in the paired samples taken before and after chemotherapy. TCRdb applied fastp at Q25 and MiXCR to the public reads, then kept only in-frame beta chains. Each CDR3 protein appears once, grouped with its most common genes and DNA. The V and J calls come from TCRdb's annotation, not from the publication. In all, the sample holds approximately 4,900 distinct CDR3 sequences, and 40% to 55% of those were seen once. The ten largest clones capture 25% to 30% of the sample.

In its sample, this clonotype was seen once. No antigen is known for it. One base away there is no much larger clone; base qualities are not given. One read alone provides weak support. This chain joins TRBV6-5 to TRBJ1-3; too little of a D gene remains to name it. Sample: blood. The sequence was collected from a human donor in good health. The CDR3 sequence is CASSYSEIPGNTIYF. In nucleotides, the sequence is TGTGCCAGCAGTTACTCCGAGATCCCTGGAAACACCATATATTTT.